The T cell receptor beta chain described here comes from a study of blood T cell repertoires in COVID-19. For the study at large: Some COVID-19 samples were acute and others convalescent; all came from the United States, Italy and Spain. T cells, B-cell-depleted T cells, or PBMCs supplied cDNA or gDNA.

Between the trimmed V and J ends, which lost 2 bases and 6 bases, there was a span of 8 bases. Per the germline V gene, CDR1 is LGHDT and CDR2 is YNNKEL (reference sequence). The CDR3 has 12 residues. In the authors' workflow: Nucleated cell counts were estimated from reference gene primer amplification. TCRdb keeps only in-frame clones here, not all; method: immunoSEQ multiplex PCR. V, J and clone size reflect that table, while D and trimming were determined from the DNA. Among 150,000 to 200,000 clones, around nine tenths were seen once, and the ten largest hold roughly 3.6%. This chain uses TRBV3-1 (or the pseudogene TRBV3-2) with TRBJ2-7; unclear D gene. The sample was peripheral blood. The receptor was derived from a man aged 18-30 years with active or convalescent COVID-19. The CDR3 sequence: CASSQTKSEQYF. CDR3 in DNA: TGTGCCAGCAGCCAAACTAAGAGCGAGCAGTACTTC.